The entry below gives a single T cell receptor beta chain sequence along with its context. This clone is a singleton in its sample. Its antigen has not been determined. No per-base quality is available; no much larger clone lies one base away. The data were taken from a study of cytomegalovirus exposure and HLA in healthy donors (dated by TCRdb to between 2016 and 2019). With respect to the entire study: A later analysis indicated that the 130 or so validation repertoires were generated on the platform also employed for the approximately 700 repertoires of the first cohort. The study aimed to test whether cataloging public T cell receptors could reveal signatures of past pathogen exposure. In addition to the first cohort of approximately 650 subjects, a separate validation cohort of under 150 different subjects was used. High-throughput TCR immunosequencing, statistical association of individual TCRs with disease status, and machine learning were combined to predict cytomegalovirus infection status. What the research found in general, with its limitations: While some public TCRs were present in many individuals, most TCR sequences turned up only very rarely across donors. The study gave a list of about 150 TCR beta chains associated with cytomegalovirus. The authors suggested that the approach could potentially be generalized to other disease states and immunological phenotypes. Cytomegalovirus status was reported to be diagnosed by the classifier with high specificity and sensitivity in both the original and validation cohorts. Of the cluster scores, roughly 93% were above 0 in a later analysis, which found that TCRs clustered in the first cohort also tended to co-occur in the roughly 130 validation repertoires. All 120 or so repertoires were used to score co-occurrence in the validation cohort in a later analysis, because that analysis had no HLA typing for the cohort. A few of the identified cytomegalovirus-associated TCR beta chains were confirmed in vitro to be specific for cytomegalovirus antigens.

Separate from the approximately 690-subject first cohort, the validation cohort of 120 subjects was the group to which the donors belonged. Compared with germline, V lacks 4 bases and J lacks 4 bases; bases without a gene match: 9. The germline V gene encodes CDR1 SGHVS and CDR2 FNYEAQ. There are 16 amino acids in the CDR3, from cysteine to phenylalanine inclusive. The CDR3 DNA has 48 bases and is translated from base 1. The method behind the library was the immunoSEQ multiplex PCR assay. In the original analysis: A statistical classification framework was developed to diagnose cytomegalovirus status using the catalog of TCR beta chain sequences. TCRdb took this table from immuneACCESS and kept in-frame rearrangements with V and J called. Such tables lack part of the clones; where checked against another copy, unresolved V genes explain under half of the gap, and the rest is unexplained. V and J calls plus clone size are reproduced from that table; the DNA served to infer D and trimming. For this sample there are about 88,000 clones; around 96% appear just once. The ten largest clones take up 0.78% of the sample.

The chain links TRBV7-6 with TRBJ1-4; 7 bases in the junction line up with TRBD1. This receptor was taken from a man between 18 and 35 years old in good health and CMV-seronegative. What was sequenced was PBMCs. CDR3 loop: CASSSRQGPYNEKLFF. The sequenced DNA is TGTGCCAGCAGCTCCAGACAGGGTCCCTATAATGAAAAACTGTTTTTT.